This is a list of T cell receptor beta chains from one sample in a study of human T cells and chemical hapten exposure. TCRdb re-called the RACE reads with MiXCR, one entry per CDR3 protein. The table includes 70,000 to 90,000 distinct CDR3 sequences, about 10% detected once. The sample was whole blood, taken in connection with sensitization to the hapten diphenylcyclopropenone (DPC). Source of these receptors: a woman between 50 and 59 years old with alopecia areata. Some clones in this sample may be carry-over from other donors' samples. CDR3s include the opening cysteine and the closing phenylalanine or tryptophan. A D gene is named only where the DNA matches it firmly. A row's size may be missing; if present it is once, few, many or a size class.

CDR3aa	CDR3nt	d_gene	abundance	v_gene	j_gene
CASSYGRGSSGNTIYF	TGTGCCAGCAGTTACGGCCGAGGATCTTCCGGAAACACCATATATTTT	-	many	TRBV6-6	TRBJ1-3
CASDRGNTGELFF	TGTGCCAGCGACAGGGGTAACACCGGGGAGCTGTTTTTT	TRBD1	many	TRBV6-6	TRBJ2-2
CASSLEGVEQYF	TGTGCCAGCAGCTTAGAAGGGGTCGAGCAGTACTTC	-	-	TRBV5-5	TRBJ2-7
CASSLMPGAYEQYF	TGCGCCAGCAGCTTGATGCCGGGAGCCTACGAGCAGTACTTC	-	many	TRBV5-1	TRBJ2-7
CASSPPGVEGTEAFF	TGTGCCAGCAGCCCCCCGGGGGTAGAGGGCACTGAAGCTTTCTTT	-	few	TRBV6-5	TRBJ1-1
CASSLVGGGRALSSYNEQFF	TGTGCCAGCAGCTTAGTAGGGGGCGGGAGGGCCCTGAGCTCCTACAATGAGCAGTTCTTC	TRBD2	many	TRBV7-9	TRBJ2-1
CSAREVRRSYNEQFF	TGCAGTGCTAGAGAAGTCCGTCGTTCCTACAATGAGCAGTTCTTC	-	few	TRBV20-1	TRBJ2-1
CASSQLPGQTNSPLHF	TGCGCCAGCAGCCAACTCCCGGGACAGACTAATTCACCCCTCCACTTT	TRBD1	-	TRBV4-3	TRBJ1-6
CSVERTEDTQYF	TGCAGCGTTGAAAGAACAGAAGATACGCAGTATTTT	-	few	TRBV29-1	TRBJ2-3
CASSLTQLSGANVLTF	TGTGCCAGCTCACTGACACAGCTCTCTGGGGCCAACGTCCTGACTTTC	-	many	TRBV18	TRBJ2-6
CASSDPAWQDEQYF	TGCGCCAGCAGTGACCCGGCTTGGCAGGACGAGCAGTACTTC	-	few	TRBV10-1	TRBJ2-7
CASAGESYNEQFF	TGTGCCAGCGCGGGAGAGTCCTACAATGAGCAGTTCTTC	TRBD2	-	TRBV6-6	TRBJ2-1
CSAKPVAGSTDTQYF	TGCAGTGCCAAGCCCGTAGCGGGCAGCACAGATACGCAGTATTTT	TRBD2	many	TRBV20-1	TRBJ2-3
CASSLWSGRALGTDTQYF	TGTGCCAGCAGCTTGTGGAGCGGGAGGGCATTAGGCACAGATACGCAGTATTTT	TRBD2	few	TRBV7-2	TRBJ2-3
CASAPRRGGRDEQYF	TGTGCCAGCGCCCCTCGTCGAGGGGGTAGGGACGAGCAGTACTTC	-	few	TRBV12-3/TRBV12-4	TRBJ2-7
CASSLAWGSLNQYNEQFF	TGTGCCAGCAGTTTGGCTTGGGGTTCTCTCAATCAATACAATGAGCAGTTCTTC	-	few	TRBV28	TRBJ2-1
CASSKRAFSTSSQPQHF	TGTGCCAGCAGCAAGAGGGCATTTTCGACGTCCTCTCAGCCCCAGCATTTT	-	many	TRBV12-3/TRBV12-4	TRBJ1-5
CASRLTGNTEAFF	TGTGCCAGCAGACTTACAGGGAACACTGAAGCTTTCTTT	-	many	TRBV14	TRBJ1-1